This T cell receptor beta chain was identified during a study of control samples from healthy donors and cancer patients. The data were produced by immunoSEQ multiplex PCR, yet TCRdb's version contains in-frame clones alone and is incomplete. This table has some 120,000 clones, approximately 90% appearing once. The CDR3 is made up of 12 amino acids. Trimming took off 6 bases at V and 2 bases at J, with 10 bases between the two ends. Germline V CDR1 and CDR2: SQVTM, ANQGSEA. The chain combines TRBV29-1 with TRBJ2-5, with D hard to call. Material: blood. This receptor was obtained from a man younger than 30 in good health. The CDR3 here is CSVRVTQETQYF. The DNA for the CDR3 is TGCAGCGTACGAGTAACTCAAGAGACCCAGTACTTC. Full variable domain (outside the CDR3, taken from reference TRBV29-1 and TRBJ2-5): SAVISQKPSRDICQRGTSLTIQCQVDSQVTMMFWYRQQPGQSLTLIATANQGSEATYESGFVIDKFPISRPNLTFSTLTVSNMSPEDSSIYLCSVRVTQETQYFGPGTRLLVL.